The clone carrying this TCR beta chain has only a few counts. The same CDR3 arises from other DNA sequences in this sample as well. This sample is drawn from a study of shared clonotypes between healthy human individuals. An assay was performed, and its level was deep. Libraries were prepared by immunoSEQ multiplex PCR; TCRdb keeps only in-frame clonotypes and omits some of them. The sample lists 1 million to 1.2 million clones, roughly 77% occurring once. This CDR3 contains 11 residues. The ends were cut back, 3 bases at V and 8 bases at J, with 10 bases in the middle. The germline CDR1 and CDR2 sequences are GTSNPN and SVGIG (reference sequence).

This sequence joins TRBV30 and TRBJ1-1; D gene ambiguous. Sequencing used memory CD4+ T cells from PBMCs. Subset noted: CD45RA-negative fraction. The origin of this receptor is a man aged 18 to 29 in good health. Some clones in this sample may be carry-over from other donors' samples. In nucleotides, the CDR3 is TGTGCCTGGAGCGTCCGGGGAGAAGCTTTCTTT. It specifies CAWSVRGEAFF.